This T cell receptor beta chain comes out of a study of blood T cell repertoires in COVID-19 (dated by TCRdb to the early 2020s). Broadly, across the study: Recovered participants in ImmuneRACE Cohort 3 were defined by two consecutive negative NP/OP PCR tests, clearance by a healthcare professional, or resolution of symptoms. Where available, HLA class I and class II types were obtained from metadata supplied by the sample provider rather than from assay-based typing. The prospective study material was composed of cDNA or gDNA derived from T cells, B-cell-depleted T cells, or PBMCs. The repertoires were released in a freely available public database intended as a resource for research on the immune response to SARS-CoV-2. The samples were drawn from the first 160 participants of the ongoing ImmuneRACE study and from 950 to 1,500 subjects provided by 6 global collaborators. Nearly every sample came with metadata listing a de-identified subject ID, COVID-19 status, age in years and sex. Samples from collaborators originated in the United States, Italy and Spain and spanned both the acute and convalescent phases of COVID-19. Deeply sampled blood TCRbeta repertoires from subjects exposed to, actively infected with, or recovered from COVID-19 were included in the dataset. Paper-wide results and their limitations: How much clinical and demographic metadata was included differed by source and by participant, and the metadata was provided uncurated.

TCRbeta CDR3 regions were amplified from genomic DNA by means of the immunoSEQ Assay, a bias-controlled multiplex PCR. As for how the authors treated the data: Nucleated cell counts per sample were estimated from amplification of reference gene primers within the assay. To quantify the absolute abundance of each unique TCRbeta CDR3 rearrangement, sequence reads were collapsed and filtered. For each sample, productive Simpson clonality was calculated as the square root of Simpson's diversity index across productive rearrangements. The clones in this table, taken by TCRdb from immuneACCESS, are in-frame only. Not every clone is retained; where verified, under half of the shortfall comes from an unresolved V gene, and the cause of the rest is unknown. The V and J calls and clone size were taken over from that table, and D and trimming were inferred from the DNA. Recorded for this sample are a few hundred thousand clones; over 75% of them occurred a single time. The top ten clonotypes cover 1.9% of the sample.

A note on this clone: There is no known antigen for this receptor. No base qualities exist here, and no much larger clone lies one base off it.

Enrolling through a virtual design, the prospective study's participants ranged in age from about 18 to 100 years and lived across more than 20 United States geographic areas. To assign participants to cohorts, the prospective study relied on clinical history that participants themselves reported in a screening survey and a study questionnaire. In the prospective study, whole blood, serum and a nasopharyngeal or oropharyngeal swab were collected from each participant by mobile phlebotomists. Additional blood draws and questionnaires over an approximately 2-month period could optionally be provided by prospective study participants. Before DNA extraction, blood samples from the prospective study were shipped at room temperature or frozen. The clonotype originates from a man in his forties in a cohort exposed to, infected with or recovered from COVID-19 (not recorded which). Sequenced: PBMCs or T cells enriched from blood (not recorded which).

For the CDR3, the sequence is CASSLALAVSTDTQYF. The nucleotide sequence is TGTGCCAGCAGCTTGGCCCTAGCGGTGAGCACAGATACGCAGTATTTT. The chain employs TRBV5-6 and TRBJ2-3, and 7 bases in between align with TRBD2. Reading the germline V gene gives CDR1 SGHDT and CDR2 YYEEEE. Ends trimmed: V by 0 bases, J by 0 bases; bases unmatched to a gene: 4. Measured from the cysteine to the phenylalanine, the CDR3 is 16 residues long. Left in the record is the CDR3 DNA by itself, 48 bases read in frame from the first base.